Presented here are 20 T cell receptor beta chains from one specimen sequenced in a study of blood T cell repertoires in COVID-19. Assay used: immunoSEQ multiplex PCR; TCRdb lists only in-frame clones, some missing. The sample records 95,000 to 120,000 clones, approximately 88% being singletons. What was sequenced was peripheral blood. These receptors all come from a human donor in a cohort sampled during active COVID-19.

The CDR3 region has the DNA TGTGCCAGCACCAGGGACATTAGCAATCAGCCCCAGCATTTT. Protein product: CASTRDISNQPQHF. The chain recombines TRBV5-5 with TRBJ1-5; the D gene is possibly TRBD1 (6 bases). CDR1 is SGHKS and CDR2 is YYEKEE in the germline V gene (reference sequence). The CDR3 spans 14 residues. Deletions cut 6 bases from V and 0 bases from J, with 10 bases between.

The CDR3 DNA sequence: TGTGCCAGCAGCCTCGGGGGACAGGGGAGGGTTGAGCAGTTCTTC. This gives the protein CASSLGGQGRVEQFF. The chain recombines TRBV11-1 with TRBJ2-1, with 10 bases identical to TRBD1. The CDR3 has 15 residues. The J segment lost 9 bases and the V segment lost 5 bases, leaving 10 bases of the junction unmatched. CDR1 and CDR2 from the germline V gene are SGHAT and FQDESV (reference sequence).

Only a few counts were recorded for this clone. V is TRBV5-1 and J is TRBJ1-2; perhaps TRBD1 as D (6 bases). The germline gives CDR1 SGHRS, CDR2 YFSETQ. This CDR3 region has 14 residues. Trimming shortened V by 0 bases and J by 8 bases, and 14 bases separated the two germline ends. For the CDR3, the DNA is TGCGCCAGCAGCTTGGCCTCGGGGGGCGACGGCTACACCTTC. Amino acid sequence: CASSLASGGDGYTF.

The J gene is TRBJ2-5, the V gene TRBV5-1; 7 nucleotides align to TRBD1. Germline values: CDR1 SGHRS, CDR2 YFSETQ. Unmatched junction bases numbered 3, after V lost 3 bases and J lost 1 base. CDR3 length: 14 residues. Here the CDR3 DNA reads TGCGCCAGCAGCTGGGCAGGGGGCCAAGAGACCCAGTACTTC. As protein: CASSWAGGQETQYF.

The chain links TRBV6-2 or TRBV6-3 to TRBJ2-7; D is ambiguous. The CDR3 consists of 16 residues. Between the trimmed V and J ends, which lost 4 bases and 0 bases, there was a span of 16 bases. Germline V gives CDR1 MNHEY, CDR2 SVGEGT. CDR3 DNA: TGTGCCAGCAGTTCCTTCGCGTCCGCCTCCTCCTACGAGCAGTACTTC. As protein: CASSSFASASSYEQYF.

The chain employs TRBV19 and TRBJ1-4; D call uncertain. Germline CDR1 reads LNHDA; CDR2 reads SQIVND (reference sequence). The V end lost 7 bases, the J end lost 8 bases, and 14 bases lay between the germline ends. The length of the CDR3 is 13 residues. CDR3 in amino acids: CASTKAHGEKLFF. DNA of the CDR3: TGTGCCAGTACGAAAGCCCACGGGGAAAAACTGTTTTTT.

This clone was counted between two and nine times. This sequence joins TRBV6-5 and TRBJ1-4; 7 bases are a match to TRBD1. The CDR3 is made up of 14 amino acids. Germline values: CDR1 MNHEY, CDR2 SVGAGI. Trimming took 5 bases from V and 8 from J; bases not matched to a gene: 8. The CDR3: CASSQTGAGEKLFF. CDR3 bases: TGTGCCAGCAGTCAAACAGGGGCCGGGGAAAAACTGTTTTTT.

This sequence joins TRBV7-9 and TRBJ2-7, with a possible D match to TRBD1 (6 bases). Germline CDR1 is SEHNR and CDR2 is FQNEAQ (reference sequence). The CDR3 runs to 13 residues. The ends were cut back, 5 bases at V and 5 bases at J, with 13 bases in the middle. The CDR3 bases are TGTGCCAGCAGCCACCGACAGGCCAACGAGCAGTACTTC. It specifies CASSHRQANEQYF.

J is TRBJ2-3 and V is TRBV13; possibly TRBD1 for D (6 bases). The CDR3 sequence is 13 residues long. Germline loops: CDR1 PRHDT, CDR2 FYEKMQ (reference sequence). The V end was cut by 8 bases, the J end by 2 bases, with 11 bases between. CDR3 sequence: CASGTGNTDTQYF. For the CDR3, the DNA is TGTGCCAGCGGCACAGGGAACACAGATACGCAGTATTTT.

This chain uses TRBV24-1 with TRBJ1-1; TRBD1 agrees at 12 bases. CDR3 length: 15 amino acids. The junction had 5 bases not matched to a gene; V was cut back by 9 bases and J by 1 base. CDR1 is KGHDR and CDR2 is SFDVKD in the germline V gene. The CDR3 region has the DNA TGTGCCACCCAGGGGACAGGGGGCCAGAACACTGAAGCTTTCTTT. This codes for CATQGTGGQNTEAFF.

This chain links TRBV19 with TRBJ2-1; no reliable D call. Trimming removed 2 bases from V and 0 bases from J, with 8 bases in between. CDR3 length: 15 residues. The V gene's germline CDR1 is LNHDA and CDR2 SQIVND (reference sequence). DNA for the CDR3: TGTGCCAGTAGTATACAGTTTATCTCCTACAATGAGCAGTTCTTC. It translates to CASSIQFISYNEQFF.

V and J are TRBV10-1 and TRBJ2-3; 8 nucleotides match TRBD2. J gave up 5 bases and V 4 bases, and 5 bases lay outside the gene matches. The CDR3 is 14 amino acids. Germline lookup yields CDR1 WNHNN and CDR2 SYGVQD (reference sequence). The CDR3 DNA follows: TGCGCCAGCAGTGTCCGGGGGGGCCAAGATACGCAGTATTTT. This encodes CASSVRGGQDTQYF.

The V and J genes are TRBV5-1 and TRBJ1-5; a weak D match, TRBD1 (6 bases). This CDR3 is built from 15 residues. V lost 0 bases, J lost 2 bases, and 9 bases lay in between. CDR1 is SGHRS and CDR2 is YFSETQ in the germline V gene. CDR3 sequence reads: CASSLGQDGNQPQHF. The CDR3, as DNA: TGCGCCAGCAGCTTGGGACAGGATGGCAATCAGCCCCAGCATTTT.

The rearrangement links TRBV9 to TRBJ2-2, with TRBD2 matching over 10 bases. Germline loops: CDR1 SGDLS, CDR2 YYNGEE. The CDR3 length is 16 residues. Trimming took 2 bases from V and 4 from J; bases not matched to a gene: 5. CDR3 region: CASSVSGGASTGELFF. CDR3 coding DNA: TGTGCCAGCAGCGTCAGCGGGGGGGCCAGCACCGGGGAGCTGTTTTTT.

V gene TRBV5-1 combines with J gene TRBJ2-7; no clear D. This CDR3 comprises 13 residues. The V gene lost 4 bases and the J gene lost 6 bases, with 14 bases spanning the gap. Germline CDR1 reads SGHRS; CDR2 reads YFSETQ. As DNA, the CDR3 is TGCGCCAGCAGCATGGCTCAGGTAGGCGAGCAGTACTTC. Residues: CASSMAQVGEQYF.

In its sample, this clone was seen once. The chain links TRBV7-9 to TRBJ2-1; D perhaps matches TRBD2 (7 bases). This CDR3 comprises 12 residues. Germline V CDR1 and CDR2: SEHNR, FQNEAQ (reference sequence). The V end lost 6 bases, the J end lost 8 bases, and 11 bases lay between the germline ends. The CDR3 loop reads CASSQGGDEQFF. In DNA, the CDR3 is TGTGCCAGCAGTCAAGGGGGGGATGAGCAGTTCTTC. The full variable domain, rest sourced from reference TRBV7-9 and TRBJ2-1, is DTGVSQNPRHKITKRGQNVTFRCDPISEHNRLYWYRQTLGQGPEFLTYFQNEAQLEKSRLLSDRFSAERPKGSFSTLEIQRTEQGDSAMYLCASSQGGDEQFFGPGTRLTVL.

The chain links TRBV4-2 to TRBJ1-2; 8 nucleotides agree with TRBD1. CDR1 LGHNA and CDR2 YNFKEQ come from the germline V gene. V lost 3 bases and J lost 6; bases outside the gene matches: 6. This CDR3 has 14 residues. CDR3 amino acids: CASSQPGTGDGYTF. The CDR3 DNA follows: TGTGCCAGCAGCCAGCCCGGGACAGGAGATGGCTACACCTTC.

The CDR3 bases are TGTGCCAGCAGCATCCGACTAGCGGGAGAAGTCTCGGACGAGCAGTACTTC. Translated, it gives CASSIRLAGEVSDEQYF. The V call is TRBV3-1 (or the pseudogene TRBV3-2), the J call TRBJ2-7; 12 nucleotides agree with TRBD2. V was pared by 5 bases and J by 5 bases, with 13 bases of the junction left unmatched. The CDR3 covers 17 residues. The germline gives CDR1 LGHDT, CDR2 YNNKEL (reference sequence).

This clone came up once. The CDR3 DNA sequence: TGTGCCAGCAGCCCCTTATATACAGATACGCAGTATTTT. Translating gives CASSPLYTDTQYF. The chain employs TRBV7-3 and TRBJ2-3, with D uncertain. The V end was cut by 5 bases, the J end by 3 bases, with 9 bases between. This CDR3 has 13 amino acids. CDR1 SGHTA and CDR2 FQGTGA come from the germline V gene.

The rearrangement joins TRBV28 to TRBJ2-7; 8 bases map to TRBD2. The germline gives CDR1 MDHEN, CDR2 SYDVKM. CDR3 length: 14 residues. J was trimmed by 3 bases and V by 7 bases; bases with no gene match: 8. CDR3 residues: CASNSGGDGYEQYF. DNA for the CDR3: TGTGCCAGCAATTCCGGGGGGGACGGCTACGAGCAGTACTTC.